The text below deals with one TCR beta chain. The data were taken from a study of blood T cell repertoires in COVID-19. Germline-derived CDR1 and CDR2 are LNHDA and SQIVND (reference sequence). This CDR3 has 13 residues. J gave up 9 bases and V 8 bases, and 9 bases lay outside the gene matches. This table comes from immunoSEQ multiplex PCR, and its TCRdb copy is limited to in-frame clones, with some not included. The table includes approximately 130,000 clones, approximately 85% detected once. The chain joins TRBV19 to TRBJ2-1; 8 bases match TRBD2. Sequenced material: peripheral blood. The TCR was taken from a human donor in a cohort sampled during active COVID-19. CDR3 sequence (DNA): TGTGCCAGTGGAACGGGGGGGCCAGGTGAGCAGTTCTTC. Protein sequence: CASGTGGPGEQFF. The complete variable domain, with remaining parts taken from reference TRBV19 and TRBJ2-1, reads DGGITQSPKYLFRKEGQNVTLSCEQNLNHDAMYWYRQDPGQGLRLIYYSQIVNDFQKGDIAEGYSVSREKKESFPLTVTSAQKNPTAFYLCASGTGGPGEQFFGPGTRLTVL.